Below are 23 T cell receptor beta chains sequenced from a single sample in a study of regulatory T cells in long-lasting Graves disease. For TCR beta, libraries came from iRepertoire HTBI primers and Arm-PCR of CDR3 regions. TCRdb reprocessed the multiplex PCR reads via MiXCR and lists one record per CDR3 protein. The profile shows 600,000 to 800,000 distinct CDR3 sequences, approximately 31% of them singletons. The time point here: persistent/refractory GD, antithyroid drugs over 5 years with positive TRAb. RNA from PBMCs was the source of the TCR library. Sequences were derived from peripheral blood mononuclear cells (PBMCs), sampled when the disease was refractory, from a patient treated with antithyroid drugs. These TCRs come from a female donor with Graves disease.

The chain carries TRBV7-7 and TRBJ1-1; D is unclear. The CDR3 loop spans 13 amino acids. The V and J ends lost 5 bases and 4 bases respectively, with 11 bases between them. The germline V gene has CDR1 SSHAT and CDR2 FNYEAQ (reference sequence). The CDR3 bases are TGTGCCAGCAGCGCTGCGCGCGGCACTGAAGCTTTCTTT. Amino acids: CASSAARGTEAFF.

This chain links TRBV6-5 with TRBJ1-2; D gene unclear. CDR1 is MNHEY and CDR2 is SVGAGI in the germline V gene. V was clipped by 0 bases and J by 4 bases, with 6 bases between them. The CDR3 covers 13 residues. CDR3 sequence (DNA): TGTGCCAGCAGTTACTCAACTCCCTATGGCTACACCTTC. Translation gives CASSYSTPYGYTF.

This clonotype was detected only a few times. This chain links TRBV6-2 or TRBV6-3 with TRBJ2-2; 12 bases map to TRBD2. The germline V gene has CDR1 MNHEY and CDR2 SVGEGT. The CDR3 is made up of 16 amino acids. With 6 bases clipped from V and 6 bases from J, the junction kept 8 bases outside the gene matches. In nucleotides, the CDR3 is TGTGCCAGCAGCAGGCTAGCGGGAGGGCCCCCCGGGGAGCTGTTTTTT. It yields the protein CASSRLAGGPPGELFF.

This clonotype occurred a few times. This chain links TRBV11-2 with TRBJ2-7, with TRBD1 as a possible D gene (5 bases). The V gene's germline CDR1 is SGHAT and CDR2 FQNNGV. The CDR3 is 16 amino acids. Trimming cost V 0 bases and J 5 bases, with 17 bases left between them. The CDR3: CASSLDQGFLMDEQYF. The CDR3 DNA reads TGTGCCAGCAGCTTAGATCAGGGCTTCCTGATGGACGAGCAGTACTTC.

This clonotype was seen only a few times. The chain joins TRBV19 to TRBJ2-2; D is unresolved. The CDR3 contains 14 residues. CDR1 is LNHDA, CDR2 SQIVND, per germline (reference sequence). V dropped 3 bases and J dropped 4 bases, with 9 bases sitting between them. The chain's CDR3 is CASSIGPRTGELFF. The CDR3 bases are TGTGCCAGTAGTATCGGGCCCCGCACCGGGGAGCTGTTTTTT.

The DNA for the CDR3 is TGCAGTGCTAGACAGGGGTCTAGCAATCAGCCCCAGCATTTT. It yields the protein CSARQGSSNQPQHF. The chain uses TRBV20-1 and TRBJ1-5; TRBD1 is a possible D gene (6 bases). Germline V gene sequence: CDR1 DFQATT, CDR2 SNEGSKA (reference sequence). The CDR3 loop spans 14 amino acids. V gave up 2 bases and J gave up 0 bases, with 8 bases separating them.

The chain carries TRBV30 and TRBJ1-3; D not resolved. This CDR3 has 12 residues. Germline CDR1 and CDR2: GTSNPN and SVGIG (reference sequence). V was cut by 1 base and J by 7 bases, with 8 bases left in between. CDR3: CAWSGGENTIYF. In DNA, the CDR3 is TGTGCCTGGAGTGGTGGGGAGAACACCATATATTTT.

The J gene is TRBJ1-2, the V gene TRBV5-1, with TRBD1 identical over 7 bases. Trimming cost V 4 bases and J 6 bases; bases outside gene matches: 6. From germline, CDR1 is SGHRS and CDR2 YFSETQ. This CDR3 has 13 amino acids. The CDR3 here is CASSGTGVDGYTF. The CDR3 nucleotides are TGCGCCAGCAGCGGAACAGGGGTAGATGGCTACACCTTC. Filled out from reference TRBV5-1 and TRBJ1-2, the complete variable domain reads KAGVTQTPRYLIKTRGQQVTLSCSPISGHRSVSWYQQTPGQGLQFLFEYFSETQRNKGNFPGRFSGRQFSNSRSEMNVSTLELGDSALYLCASSGTGVDGYTFGSGTRLTVV.

This clonotype was seen repeatedly, ten times or more. This chain connects TRBV12-3 or TRBV12-4 to TRBJ1-5; 9 nucleotides match TRBD1. The CDR3 is 15 amino acids. V lost 4 bases, J lost 6 bases, and 7 bases stayed unmatched. The CDR3 region has the DNA TGTGCCAGCAGTTCTTTTGGGACAGGGCCTCAGCCCCAGCATTTT. It is translated as CASSSFGTGPQPQHF.

The chain couples TRBV19 to TRBJ2-4; 10 bases align to TRBD1. V lost 5 bases, J lost 1 base, and 5 bases stayed unmatched. Germline-derived CDR1 and CDR2 are LNHDA and SQIVND (reference sequence). The CDR3 covers 16 residues. CDR3 bases: TGTGCCAGTAGTCTTGGGACAGGGGAGGCCAAAAACATTCAGTACTTC. Protein: CASSLGTGEAKNIQYF.

This clonotype appeared a few times. J is TRBJ1-1 and V is TRBV29-1; no reliable D call. Germline V CDR1 and CDR2: SQVTM, ANQGSEA. The CDR3 sequence is 12 residues long. Trimming removed 7 bases from V and 0 bases from J, with 9 bases in between. The CDR3 DNA sequence: TGCAGCGATTCTGGGGTGAACACTGAAGCTTTCTTT. Translating it yields CSDSGVNTEAFF.

To note about this clonotype: A read error may produce the germline difference seen at one junction end. The chain employs TRBV6-5 and TRBJ2-7, with 8 nucleotides matching TRBD2. The CDR3 has 17 residues. Germline CDR1 MNHEY, CDR2 SVGAGI. DNA of the CDR3: TGTGCCGGCAGTTACCGGACAATAAGCGGGGGCGCCGACGAGCAGTACTTC. This translates into CAGSYRTISGGADEQYF.

V usage is TRBV12-3 or TRBV12-4 and J usage is TRBJ1-2; possible D gene TRBD1, 6 bases. The CDR3 loop spans 15 amino acids. The germline V and J ends were trimmed by 6 bases and 8 bases, with 22 bases remaining between them. In DNA form, the CDR3 reads TGTGCCAGCAGCCAAGGTCTTACAGGGACGGGGGGCTACACCTTC. It translates to CASSQGLTGTGGYTF.

The chain joins TRBV29-1 to TRBJ2-7; D unclear. Germline V CDR1 and CDR2: SQVTM, ANQGSEA. V was pared by 1 base and J by 1 base, with 8 bases between. This CDR3 has 13 residues. In DNA form, the CDR3 reads TGCAGCGTTGAAGTGACTGCTTCCTACGAGCAGTACTTC. Its protein is CSVEVTASYEQYF.

CDR3: CAISVSDPTDEQYF. The CDR3 DNA reads as TGTGCCATCAGTGTTAGTGACCCGACCGACGAGCAGTACTTC. V usage is TRBV10-3 and J usage is TRBJ2-7; D remains ambiguous. Germline CDR1 ENHRY, CDR2 SYGVKD. Trimming pared 4 bases from V and 5 bases from J, leaving 15 bases between. This CDR3 has 14 amino acids.

This clonotype was detected only a few times. This sequence joins TRBV5-4 and TRBJ1-2, with a possible D match to TRBD1 (6 bases). V was shortened by 4 bases and J by 0 bases, with 13 bases between the two germline ends. The CDR3 has 15 residues. CDR1 and CDR2 from the germline V gene are SGHNT and YYREEE (reference sequence). The CDR3 nucleotides are TGTGCCAGCAGCCCCCGGGGGCTTTCTAACTATGGCTACACCTTC. Its translation: CASSPRGLSNYGYTF.

This clonotype was recorded at least ten times. The rearrangement joins TRBV28 to TRBJ1-2; 11 positions match TRBD1. The CDR3 runs 13 residues. The germline V gene encodes CDR1 MDHEN and CDR2 SYDVKM. Trimming removed 6 bases from V and 5 bases from J; junction bases left unmatched: 2. The CDR3 loop reads CASRGQGEYGYTF. CDR3 nucleotide sequence: TGTGCCAGCAGGGGACAGGGGGAATATGGCTACACCTTC.

The chain joins TRBV9 to TRBJ1-4; D is perhaps TRBD1 (6 bases). V was clipped by 1 base and J by 8 bases, with 18 bases between them. The germline gives CDR1 SGDLS, CDR2 YYNGEE. This CDR3 has 16 amino acids. CDR3 amino acids: CASSVSVQGPAEKLFF. The CDR3 DNA reads as TGTGCCAGCAGCGTAAGTGTGCAGGGGCCGGCCGAAAAACTGTTTTTT.

Only a few counts were recorded for this clonotype. The genes are TRBV9 and TRBJ2-1; D not certain. The V end was cut by 3 bases, the J end by 6 bases, with 7 bases between. The CDR3 has 12 residues. Germline CDR1 and CDR2: SGDLS and YYNGEE. CDR3 sequence (DNA): TGTGCCAGCAGCGATATAGCCAATGAGCAGTTCTTC. It encodes CASSDIANEQFF. The full variable domain, in which reference TRBV9 and TRBJ2-1 provide the parts outside the CDR3, is DSGVTQTPKHLITATGQRVTLRCSPRSGDLSVYWYQQSLDQGLQFLIQYYNGEERAKGNILERFSAQQFPDLHSELNLSSLELGDSALYFCASSDIANEQFFGPGTRLTVL.

V usage is TRBV5-1 and J usage is TRBJ1-1; a weak D match, TRBD1 (6 bases). The CDR3 spans 16 residues. Per the germline V gene, CDR1 is SGHRS and CDR2 is YFSETQ. The germline V and J ends were trimmed by 0 bases and 4 bases, with 16 bases remaining between them. CDR3 DNA: TGCGCCAGCAGCTTGGTAACAGGGCGGTTGGGCACTGAAGCTTTCTTT. Protein product: CASSLVTGRLGTEAFF.

This chain connects TRBV6-5 to TRBJ2-2, with D maybe TRBD2 (5 bases). The CDR3 has 21 amino acids. The V gene's germline CDR1 is MNHEY and CDR2 SVGAGI. V was pared by 0 bases and J by 0 bases, with 23 bases between. CDR3 nucleotides: TGTGCCAGCAGTTACTCGCGCACCCCTCATAAACCGGGATCGAACACCGGGGAGCTGTTTTTT. This translates into CASSYSRTPHKPGSNTGELFF.

The chain joins TRBV6-5 to TRBJ2-7; D is perhaps TRBD2 (6 bases). The CDR3 length is 13 residues. The V and J ends lost 0 bases and 4 bases respectively, with 7 bases between them. From germline, CDR1 is MNHEY and CDR2 SVGAGI. CDR3: CASSYSREYEQYF. CDR3 coding DNA: TGTGCCAGCAGTTACTCCCGGGAGTACGAGCAGTACTTC.

The V call is TRBV4-1, the J call TRBJ1-1; D is possibly TRBD1 (5 bases). This CDR3 contains 13 residues. Germline V gene sequence: CDR1 MGHRA, CDR2 YSYEKL. The V gene lost 4 bases and the J gene lost 11 bases, with 17 bases spanning the gap. The CDR3 coding sequence is TGCGCCAGCAGCCCAGGGCCGGGGATGGGGGCTTTCTTT. Translation gives CASSPGPGMGAFF.